Listed here is a single T cell receptor (beta chain). Its matching antigen is unknown. This specimen belongs to a study of shared clonotypes between healthy human individuals. Whole-study context: CD4 naive and memory got three plates each, CD8 naive two, CD8 memory one.

Naivety among CD8 cells was defined by CD45RO negativity and positive CCR7 selection, thereby excluding terminally differentiated effector memory CD45RA+ cells. Several immunoSEQ plates held equal portions of the genomic DNA taken from each subset. Produced via immunoSEQ multiplex PCR; TCRdb's table is partial and in-frame only. The data contain millions of clones, about 92% of them seen just once; the ten biggest clones take up over 1.5%. Study-wide points: Larger estimated richness was generally seen in naive subsets than in memory subsets. Non-shared clonotypes had lower generation probabilities than those shared by all four donors.

The specimen was naive CD8+ T cells from PBMCs. The sequence derives from a young man in good health. Some clones in this sample may be carry-over from other donors' samples.

The CDR3 region has the DNA TGTGCCTGGAGTGTTGGCCACTACGAGCAGTACTTC. Encoded protein: CAWSVGHYEQYF. The chain has TRBV30 and TRBJ2-7; D not resolved. This CDR3 is built from 12 residues. Germline V gene lookup returns CDR1 GTSNPN and CDR2 SVGIG (reference sequence). The V end lost 0 bases, the J end lost 3 bases, and 6 bases lay between the germline ends.